The clone carrying this T cell receptor (beta chain) appeared a single time. The ends lost 6 bases at V and 5 bases at J; junction bases unmatched: 12. CDR1 and CDR2 (germline): ENHRY, SYGVKD. The CDR3 contains 15 residues. These data belong to a study of shared clonotypes between healthy human individuals. In the study overall: Two women and a few men aged 18 to 49 served as donors. Every donor yielded three CD4 naive, three CD4 memory, two CD8 naive and one CD8 memory plate.

Some clones are missing from TCRdb's copy, which holds only in-frame ones; the method was immunoSEQ multiplex PCR. The sample has around 370,000 clones; 95% to 97% are singletons. V usage is TRBV10-3 and J usage is TRBJ2-7, with 8 bases fitting TRBD1. The specimen sequenced was memory CD8+ T cells sorted from blood. Subset given: CD45RO+ cells pooled with CCR7-negative TemRA cells. The clonotype comes from a man between 25 and 39 years old in good health. The CDR3 loop reads CAIRTPMDRAHEQYF. CDR3 nucleotide sequence: TGTGCCATCAGGACCCCGATGGACAGGGCGCACGAGCAGTACTTC.